This T cell receptor beta chain was captured in a study of OX40 agonist ivuxolimab in advanced cancers. Study summary: Patients were treated with intravenous ivuxolimab, dosed at 0.01 to 10 mg/kg and infused every 2 weeks. Dose-escalation cases comprised hepatocellular carcinoma, melanoma, renal cell or head and neck cancer. A male proportion of over 75% was recorded, with mean age about 60 years and range about 23 to 80.

The J segment lost 5 bases and the V segment lost 2 bases, leaving 8 bases of the junction unmatched. This CDR3 spans 15 amino acids. Germline loops: CDR1 KGHSH, CDR2 LQKENI. Study-wide results and caveats: Blood T cells, both CD4+ and CD8+, expanded clonally by week 6 at 0.1 to 3.0 mg/kg.

To note about this clone: Its antigen is not identified.

The table came from immunoSEQ multiplex PCR; TCRdb's copy has only in-frame clones and leaves some out. The sample lists tens of thousands of clones, roughly 87% occurring once. The clonotype originates from an adult with an advanced solid tumor such as melanoma, head and neck, liver or kidney cancer. The chain employs TRBV18 and TRBJ2-5; TRBD1 aligns across 7 bases. Sequencing used CD4+ or CD8+ T cells sorted from blood, obtained in a trial of the OX40 agonist ivuxolimab. As DNA, the CDR3 is TGTGCCAGCTCACCAACCCGTGGACAGGCGGAGACCCAGTACTTC. This gives the protein CASSPTRGQAETQYF. Using reference TRBV18 and TRBJ2-5 for the parts outside the CDR3, the full variable domain is NAGVMQNPRHLVRRRGQEARLRCSPMKGHSHVYWYRQLPEEGLKFMVYLQKENIIDESGMPKERFSAEFPKEGPSILRIQQVVRGDSAAYFCASSPTRGQAETQYFGPGTRLLVL.